This entry describes one T cell receptor (beta chain). There are no base qualities to consult, and no much larger clone falls within one base. The library was prepared using the immunoSEQ multiplex PCR assay. For most patients, genomic DNA was isolated using the Qiagen DNeasy Blood and Tissue Kit and was shipped frozen to Adaptive Biotechnologies for TCR sequencing. High-throughput TCR-beta CDR3 sequencing of genomic DNA from most patients was performed by Adaptive Biotechnologies. The authors' pipeline ran thus. Adaptive's ImmunoSEQ software supplied the TCR sequencing data for 18 patients, while MiXCR and VDJtools were used to process a few other patients. To correct CD4 versus CD8 sorting errors, any sequence found in both subsets at a frequency ratio below 5:1 was removed. CDR3 nucleotide sequences shared by donor and recipient were removed because the origin of these sequences could not be assigned. To be classed as alloreactive, a clone needed at least 2-fold expansion over unstimulated cells and a minimum CFSE-low frequency of 0.002% (template counts) or 0.001% (read counts). A clone was considered mappable if detected in the sequenced pre-transplant spleen, lymph node, or MLR CFSE-low populations of the donor or recipient. The cumulative frequency of alloreactive clones was calculated as a percentage of all sequences, weighted by copy number. Entries here come from immuneACCESS through TCRdb and include only in-frame sequences with V and J called. Some clones fail to appear in such tables; in the studies checked, an unresolved V gene covers under half of the shortfall, and the cause of the remainder is unknown. From that table come the V and J calls and clone size; the DNA was used to work out D and trimming. The sample has thousands of clones on record, 30% to 35% of them singletons. More than 2.5% of the sample is taken by the ten largest.

These data are taken from a study of graft-versus-host responses after intestinal transplantation (dated by TCRdb to the early 2020s). Context from the whole study: Recipients received multivisceral, liver-intestinal, or isolated intestinal transplants. After intestinal transplantation, graft-versus-host and host-versus-graft alloreactive T cell clones in the graft, circulation and bone marrow were tracked using bulk TCR-beta CDR3 sequencing. Anti-thymocyte globulin induction was given to all recipients, followed by maintenance tacrolimus and steroids for two to four years. Rather than being sequenced by the commercial service, samples from a few later patients were sequenced in-house on an Illumina MiSeq and processed with MiXCR. The cohort enrolled under 25 intestinal transplant recipients including one retransplant, and a few patients lacking pretransplant specimens were excluded. A peak of at least 4% donor T cells among recipient peripheral blood mononuclear cells was the definition used for donor T cell macrochimerism. To identify alloreactive clones, pre-transplant mixed lymphocyte reaction products were sequenced and then compared with unstimulated pre-transplant donor and recipient T cells. Results and caveats for the whole study, not just this receptor: GvH clones were detected in recipient bone marrow, and some of these GvH clones were observed earlier in ileal mucosa or blood, consistent with an intestinal mucosal origin. High GvH to HvG T cell clonal ratios were observed in the allografts of patients with donor T cell macrochimerism. Early after transplant, peak levels of circulating GvH clones were found to be associated with declines in HvG clones. The relatively low number and heterogeneity of intestinal transplant patients limited the conclusions.

Counted from cysteine to phenylalanine, this CDR3 has 14 amino acids. CDR3 DNA is the only sequence kept; it has 42 bases, read in frame from the first base. The V and J ends are trimmed by 3 bases and 6 bases, leaving 12 bases between them. The germline V gene (reference sequence) yields LNHDA for CDR1 and SQIVND for CDR2. Explained via the paper, the time point label denotes: cells obtained before transplantation from donor or recipient. In mixed lymphocyte reactions, approximately 200,000 CFSE-labeled pre-transplant responders were plated with approximately 200,000 irradiated violet-dye-labeled stimulators and cultured for 6 days. Proliferating CD3+CD4+CFSE-low and CD3+CD8+CFSE-low responder cells were FACS-sorted on a BD Influx sorter after the mixed lymphocyte reaction.

This chain joins TRBV19 to TRBJ1-3; tentative D gene TRBD1, with 5 bases matching. This TCR was recovered from a human patient who was an organ donor for intestinal transplantation. The material sequenced was alloreactive CD8+ T cells from a mixed lymphocyte reaction culture, taken before transplantation. Per the publication, the cell subset or site label means: CFSE-low proliferating T cells sorted from roughly six-day pre-transplant mixed lymphocyte reaction (GvH or HvG direction). The CDR3 protein sequence reads: CASSMGRPENTIYF. The DNA reads as follows: TGTGCCAGTAGTATGGGGCGTCCCGAAAACACCATATATTTT.